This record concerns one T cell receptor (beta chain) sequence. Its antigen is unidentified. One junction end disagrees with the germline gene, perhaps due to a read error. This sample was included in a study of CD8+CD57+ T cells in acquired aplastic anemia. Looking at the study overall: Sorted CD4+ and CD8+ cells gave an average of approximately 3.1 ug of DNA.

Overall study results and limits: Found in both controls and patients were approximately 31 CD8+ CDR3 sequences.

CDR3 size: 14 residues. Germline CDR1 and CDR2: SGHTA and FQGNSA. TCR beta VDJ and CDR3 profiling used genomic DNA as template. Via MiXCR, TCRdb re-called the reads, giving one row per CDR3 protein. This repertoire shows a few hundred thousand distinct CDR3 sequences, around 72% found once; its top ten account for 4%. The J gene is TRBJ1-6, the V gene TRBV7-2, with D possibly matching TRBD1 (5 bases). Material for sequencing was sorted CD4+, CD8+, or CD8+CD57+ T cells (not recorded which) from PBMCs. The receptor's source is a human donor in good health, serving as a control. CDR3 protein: CASSLGGRAPRPLF. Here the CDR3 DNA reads TGTGCCAGCAGCTTGGGAGGCAGGGCGCCTCGTCCGCTATTT.